Sequencing of this TCR beta chain was carried out in a study of T cells in Graves' hyperthyroidism and ophthalmopathy. Study-wide results and limits: Most expanded thyroid clonotypes above 0.001 recurred in blood.

RNA transcripts were the template for amplifying TCR beta CDR3 regions. In the first-round RT-PCR of the TCR CDR3, the HTBI primer set was used. One entry per CDR3 protein results from TCRdb running MiXCR on the multiplex PCR reads. The sample yields around 370,000 distinct CDR3 sequences, approximately 17% seen once. The ends lost 7 bases at V and 4 bases at J; junction bases unmatched: 9. CDR3 size: 14 residues. This clonotype was seen many times. As yet, its antigen is unknown. Each person with ophthalmopathy scored at least 3 on the Clinical Activity Score, reached NOSPECS grade 4 or higher, and had been ill under 3 months.

This TCR was recovered from a man aged 18 to 30 with Graves' ophthalmopathy. Sequenced input: blood. The V call is TRBV12-3 or TRBV12-4, the J call TRBJ2-7, with 8 bases fitting TRBD2. The CDR3 DNA follows: TGTGCCAGCAAAAGAAGCGGGGGAGCATACGAGCAGTACTTC. Translating it yields CASKRSGGAYEQYF.